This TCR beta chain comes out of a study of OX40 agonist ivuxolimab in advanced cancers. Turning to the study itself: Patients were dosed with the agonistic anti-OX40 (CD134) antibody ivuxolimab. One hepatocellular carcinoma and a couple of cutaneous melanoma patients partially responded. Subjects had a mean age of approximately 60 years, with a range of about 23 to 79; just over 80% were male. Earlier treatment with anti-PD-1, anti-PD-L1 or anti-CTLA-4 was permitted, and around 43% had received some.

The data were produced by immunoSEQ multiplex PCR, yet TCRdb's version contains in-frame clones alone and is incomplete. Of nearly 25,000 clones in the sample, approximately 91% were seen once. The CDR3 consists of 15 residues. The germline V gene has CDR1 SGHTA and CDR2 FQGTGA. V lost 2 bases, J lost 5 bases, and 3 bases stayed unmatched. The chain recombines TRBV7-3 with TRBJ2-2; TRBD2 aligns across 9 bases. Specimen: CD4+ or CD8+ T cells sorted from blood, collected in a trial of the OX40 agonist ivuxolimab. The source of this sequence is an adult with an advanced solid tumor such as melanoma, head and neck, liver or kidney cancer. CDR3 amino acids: CASSLAGGVTGELFF. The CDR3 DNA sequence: TGTGCCAGCAGCTTAGCGGGAGGGGTAACCGGGGAGCTGTTTTTT. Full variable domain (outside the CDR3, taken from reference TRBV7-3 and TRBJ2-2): GAGVSQTPSNKVTEKGKYVELRCDPISGHTALYWYRQSLGQGPEFLIYFQGTGAADDSGLPNDRFFAVRPEGSVSTLKIQRTERGDSAVYLCASSLAGGVTGELFFGEGSRLTVL.